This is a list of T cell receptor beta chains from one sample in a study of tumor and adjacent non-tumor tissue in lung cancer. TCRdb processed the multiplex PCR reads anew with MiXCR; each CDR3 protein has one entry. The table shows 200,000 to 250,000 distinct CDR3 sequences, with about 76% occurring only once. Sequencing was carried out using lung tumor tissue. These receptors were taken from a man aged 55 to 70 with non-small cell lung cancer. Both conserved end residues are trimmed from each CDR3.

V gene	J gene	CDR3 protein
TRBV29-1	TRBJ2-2	SDPGLAGPNTGELF
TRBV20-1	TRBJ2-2	SARVGGLADTGELF
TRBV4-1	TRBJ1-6	ASSQGTRTPLH
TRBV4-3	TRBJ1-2	ASSRSGTSFSNYGYT
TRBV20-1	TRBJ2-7	SADRTTQTYEQY
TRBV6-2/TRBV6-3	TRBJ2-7	ASSYSGREVSYEQY
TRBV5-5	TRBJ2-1	ASSLTGKTYNEQF
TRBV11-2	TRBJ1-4	ISRGAPNEKLF
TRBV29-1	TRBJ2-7	SVTRTGQYEQY
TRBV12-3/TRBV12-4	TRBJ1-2	ASSFQRTNYGYT
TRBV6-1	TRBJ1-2	ASTLDGASYGYI
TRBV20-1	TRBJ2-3	SASIGGLLEDTQY
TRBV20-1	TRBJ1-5	SDSEGDRVNQPQH
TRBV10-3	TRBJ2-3	AISGGRGTDTQY
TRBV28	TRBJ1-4	ASSLYSTNEKLF
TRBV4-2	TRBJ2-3	ASNKEPAGTDTQY
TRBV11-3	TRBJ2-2	ASSSGQATGERY
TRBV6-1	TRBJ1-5	ASSLDGLGQPQH
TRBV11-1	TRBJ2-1	ASSLDLVHNEQF
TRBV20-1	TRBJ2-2	SATGLVETGELF
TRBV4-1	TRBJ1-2	ASSSGETGDYYGYT
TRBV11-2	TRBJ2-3	ASSAGLPADTQY
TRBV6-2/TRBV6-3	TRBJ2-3	ASSHAGASDTQY
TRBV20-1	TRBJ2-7	SAKEGGMNNEQY
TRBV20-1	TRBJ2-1	SARMAGREVDEKF
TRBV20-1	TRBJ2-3	SARSWPGSTTDTQY
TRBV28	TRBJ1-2	ASRERSGYT
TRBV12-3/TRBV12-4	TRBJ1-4	ASSTGTLSEKLF
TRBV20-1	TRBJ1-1	SASEPRRSYPGIRGSTEAF
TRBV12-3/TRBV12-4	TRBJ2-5	ASSQTEKETQY
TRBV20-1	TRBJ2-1	SARDLAKPNNEQF
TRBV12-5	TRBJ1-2	ASVPTRGRLYYGYT
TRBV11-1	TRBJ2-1	TSSLVWCRGLSRSSYNEQF
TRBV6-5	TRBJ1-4	ASRAAGEKVL
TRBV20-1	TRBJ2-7	SALTSAFSCEQY
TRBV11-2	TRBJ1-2	ASSPAPGQGPHYGYT
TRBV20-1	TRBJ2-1	SARNPGGGQGFFNDQF
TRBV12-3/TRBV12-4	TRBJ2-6	ASKPPGNGANVLT
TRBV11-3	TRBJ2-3	ASSLLAGGSTDTHY
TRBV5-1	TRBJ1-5	ASSYTTGRDQPQH
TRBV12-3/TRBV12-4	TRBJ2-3	ASRIHGGPDMQY